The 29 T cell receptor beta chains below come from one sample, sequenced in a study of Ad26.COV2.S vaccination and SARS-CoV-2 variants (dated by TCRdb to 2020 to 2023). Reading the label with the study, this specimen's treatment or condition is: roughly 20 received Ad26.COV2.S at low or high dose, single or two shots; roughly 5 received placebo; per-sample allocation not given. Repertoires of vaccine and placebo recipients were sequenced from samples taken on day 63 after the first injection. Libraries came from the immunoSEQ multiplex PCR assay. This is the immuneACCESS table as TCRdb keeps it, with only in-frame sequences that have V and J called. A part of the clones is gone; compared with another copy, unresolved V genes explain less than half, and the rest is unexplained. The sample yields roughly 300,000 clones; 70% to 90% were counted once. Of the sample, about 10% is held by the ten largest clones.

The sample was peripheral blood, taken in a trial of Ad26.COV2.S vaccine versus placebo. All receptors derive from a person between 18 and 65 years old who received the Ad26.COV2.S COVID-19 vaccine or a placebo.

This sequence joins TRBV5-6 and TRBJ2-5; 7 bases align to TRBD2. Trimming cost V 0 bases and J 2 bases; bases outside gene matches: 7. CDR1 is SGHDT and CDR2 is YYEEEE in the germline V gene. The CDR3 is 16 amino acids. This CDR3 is CASSLGRREIQETQYF. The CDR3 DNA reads TGTGCCAGCAGCTTGGGAAGGCGGGAGATACAAGAGACCCAGTACTTC.

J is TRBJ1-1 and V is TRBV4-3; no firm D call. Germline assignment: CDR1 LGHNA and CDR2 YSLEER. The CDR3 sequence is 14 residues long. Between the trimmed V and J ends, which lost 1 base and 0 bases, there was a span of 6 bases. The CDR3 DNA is TGCGCCAGCAGCCAAGTTGGGGTGAACACTGAAGCTTTCTTT. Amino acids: CASSQVGVNTEAFF.

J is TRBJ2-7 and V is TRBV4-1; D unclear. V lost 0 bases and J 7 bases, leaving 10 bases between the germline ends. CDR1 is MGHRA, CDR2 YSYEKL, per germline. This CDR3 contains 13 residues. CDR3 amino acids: CASSQEDFLEQYF. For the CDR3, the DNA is TGCGCCAGCAGCCAAGAAGACTTTTTGGAGCAGTACTTC.

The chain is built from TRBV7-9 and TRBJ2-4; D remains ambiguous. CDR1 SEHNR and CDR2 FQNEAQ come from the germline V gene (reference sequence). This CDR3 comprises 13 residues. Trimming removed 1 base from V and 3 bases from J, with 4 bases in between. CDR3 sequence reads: CASSLDHKNIQYF. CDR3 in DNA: TGTGCCAGCAGCTTAGATCACAAAAACATTCAGTACTTC. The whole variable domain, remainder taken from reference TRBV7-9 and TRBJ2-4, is DTGVSQNPRHKITKRGQNVTFRCDPISEHNRLYWYRQTLGQGPEFLTYFQNEAQLEKSRLLSDRFSAERPKGSFSTLEIQRTEQGDSAMYLCASSLDHKNIQYFGAGTRLSVL.

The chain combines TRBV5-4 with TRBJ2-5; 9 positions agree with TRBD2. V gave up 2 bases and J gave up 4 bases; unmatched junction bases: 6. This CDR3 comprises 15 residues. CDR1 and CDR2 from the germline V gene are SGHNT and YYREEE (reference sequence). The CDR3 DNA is TGTGCCAGCAGCTTTGCGGGAGGGCCGGGAGAGACCCAGTACTTC. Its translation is CASSFAGGPGETQYF. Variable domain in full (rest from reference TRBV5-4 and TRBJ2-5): ETGVTQSPTHLIKTRGQQVTLRCSSQSGHNTVSWYQQALGQGPQFIFQYYREEENGRGNFPPRFSGLQFPNYSSELNVNALELDDSALYLCASSFAGGPGETQYFGPGTRLLVL.

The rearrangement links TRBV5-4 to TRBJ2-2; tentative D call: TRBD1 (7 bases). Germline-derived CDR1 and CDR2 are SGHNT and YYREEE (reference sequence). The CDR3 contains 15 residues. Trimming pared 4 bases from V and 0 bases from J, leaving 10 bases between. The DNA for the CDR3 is TGTGCCAGCAGCCAGGGGGGCCCGAACACCGGGGAGCTGTTTTTT. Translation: CASSQGGPNTGELFF.

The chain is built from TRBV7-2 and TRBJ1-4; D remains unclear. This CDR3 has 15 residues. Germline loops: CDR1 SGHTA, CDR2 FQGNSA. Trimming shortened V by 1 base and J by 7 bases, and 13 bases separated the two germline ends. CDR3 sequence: CASSLGPREGEKLFF. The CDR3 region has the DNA TGTGCCAGCAGCTTAGGTCCGCGGGAAGGTGAAAAACTGTTTTTT.

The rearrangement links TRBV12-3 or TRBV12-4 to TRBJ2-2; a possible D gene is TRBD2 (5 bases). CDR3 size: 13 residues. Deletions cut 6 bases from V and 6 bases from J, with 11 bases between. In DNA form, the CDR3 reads TGTGCCAGCAGGTCAGGCGGGTCCGGGGAGCTGTTTTTT. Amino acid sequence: CASRSGGSGELFF.

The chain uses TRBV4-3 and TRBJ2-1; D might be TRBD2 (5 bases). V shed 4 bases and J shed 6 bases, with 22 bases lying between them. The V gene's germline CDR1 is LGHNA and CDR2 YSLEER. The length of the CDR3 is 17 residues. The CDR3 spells CASSLWGGGTGSNEQFF. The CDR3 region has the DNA TGCGCCAGCAGCCTGTGGGGTGGCGGAACGGGGTCCAATGAGCAGTTCTTC.

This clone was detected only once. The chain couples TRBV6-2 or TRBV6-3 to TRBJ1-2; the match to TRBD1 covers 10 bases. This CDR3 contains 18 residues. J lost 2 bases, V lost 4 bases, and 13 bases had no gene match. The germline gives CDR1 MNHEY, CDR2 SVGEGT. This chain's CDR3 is CASSSPMDRGKSNYGYTF. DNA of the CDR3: TGTGCCAGCAGTTCCCCTATGGACAGGGGGAAGTCGAACTATGGCTACACCTTC.

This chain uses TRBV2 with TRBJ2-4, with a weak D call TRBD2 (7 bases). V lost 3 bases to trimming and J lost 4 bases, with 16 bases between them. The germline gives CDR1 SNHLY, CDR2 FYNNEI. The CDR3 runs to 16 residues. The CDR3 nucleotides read TGTGCCAGCAGTGAGCGCCCCGGGGGGACAAAAAACATTCAGTACTTC. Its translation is CASSERPGGTKNIQYF.

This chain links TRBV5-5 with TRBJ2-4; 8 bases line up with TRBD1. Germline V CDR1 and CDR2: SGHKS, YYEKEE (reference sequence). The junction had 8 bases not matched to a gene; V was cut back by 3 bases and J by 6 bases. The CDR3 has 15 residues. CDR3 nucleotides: TGTGCCAGCAGCTCCCGGACAGGGCAGCGAAACATTCAGTACTTC. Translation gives CASSSRTGQRNIQYF.

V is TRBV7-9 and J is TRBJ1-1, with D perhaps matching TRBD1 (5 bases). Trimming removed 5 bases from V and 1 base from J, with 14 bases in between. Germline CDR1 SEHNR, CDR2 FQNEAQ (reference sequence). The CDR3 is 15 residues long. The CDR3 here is CASSIDSDRNTEAFF. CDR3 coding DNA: TGTGCCAGCAGCATCGATTCTGACAGGAACACTGAAGCTTTCTTT.

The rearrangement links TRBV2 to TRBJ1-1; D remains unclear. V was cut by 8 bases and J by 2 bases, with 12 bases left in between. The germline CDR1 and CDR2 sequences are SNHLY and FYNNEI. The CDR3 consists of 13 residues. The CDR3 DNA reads TGTGCCAGCCGGGAGGGTTTAAACACTGAAGCTTTCTTT. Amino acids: CASREGLNTEAFF.

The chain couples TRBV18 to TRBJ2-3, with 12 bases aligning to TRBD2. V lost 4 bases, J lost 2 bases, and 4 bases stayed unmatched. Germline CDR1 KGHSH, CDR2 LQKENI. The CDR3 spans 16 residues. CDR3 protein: CASSRTSGTPTDTQYF. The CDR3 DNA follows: TGTGCCAGCTCACGGACTAGCGGGACCCCCACAGATACGCAGTATTTT.

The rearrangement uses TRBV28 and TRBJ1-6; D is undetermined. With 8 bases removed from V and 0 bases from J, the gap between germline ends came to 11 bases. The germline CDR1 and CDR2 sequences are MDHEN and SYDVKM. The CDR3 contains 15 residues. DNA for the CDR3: TGTGCCAGCCATAGACGGAGCTCCTATAATTCACCCCTCCACTTT. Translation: CASHRRSSYNSPLHF.

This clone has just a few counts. CDR3 in amino acids: CASSLGPVREQYF. The DNA of the CDR3 is TGTGCCAGCAGCTTAGGACCGGTCCGGGAGCAGTACTTC. The rearrangement links TRBV7-2 to TRBJ2-7, with D uncertain. V lost 1 base and J 7 bases, leaving 11 bases between the germline ends. Germline V gives CDR1 SGHTA, CDR2 FQGNSA. The CDR3 totals 13 residues.

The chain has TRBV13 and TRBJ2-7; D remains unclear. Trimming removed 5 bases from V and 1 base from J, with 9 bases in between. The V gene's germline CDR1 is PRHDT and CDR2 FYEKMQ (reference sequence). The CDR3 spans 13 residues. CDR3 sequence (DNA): TGTGCCAGCAGCCCCGACAAGTCCTACGAGCAGTACTTC. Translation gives CASSPDKSYEQYF.

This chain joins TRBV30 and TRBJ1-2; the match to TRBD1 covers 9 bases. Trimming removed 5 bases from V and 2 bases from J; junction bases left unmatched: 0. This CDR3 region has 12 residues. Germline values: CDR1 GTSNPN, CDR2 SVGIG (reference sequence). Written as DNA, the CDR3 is TGTGCCTGGGGGACAGGGAACTATGGCTACACCTTC. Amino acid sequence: CAWGTGNYGYTF.

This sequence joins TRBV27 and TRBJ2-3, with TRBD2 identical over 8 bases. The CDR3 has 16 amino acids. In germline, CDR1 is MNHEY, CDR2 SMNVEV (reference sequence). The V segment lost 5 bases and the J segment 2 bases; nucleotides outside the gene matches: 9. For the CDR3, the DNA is TGTGCCAGCAGTCCGTGGGCGGGGGGCCTCACAGATACGCAGTATTTT. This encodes CASSPWAGGLTDTQYF.

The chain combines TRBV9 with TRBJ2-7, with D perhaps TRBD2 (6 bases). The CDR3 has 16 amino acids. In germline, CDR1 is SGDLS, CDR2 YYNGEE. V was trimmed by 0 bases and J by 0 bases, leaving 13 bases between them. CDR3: CASSVGVQTSSYEQYF. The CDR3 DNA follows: TGTGCCAGCAGCGTAGGTGTCCAGACTAGCTCCTACGAGCAGTACTTC.

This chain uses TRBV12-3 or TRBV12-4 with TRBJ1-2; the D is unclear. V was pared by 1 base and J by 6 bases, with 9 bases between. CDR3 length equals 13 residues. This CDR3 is CASSLDWGDGYTF. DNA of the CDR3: TGTGCCAGCAGTTTAGATTGGGGAGATGGCTACACCTTC.

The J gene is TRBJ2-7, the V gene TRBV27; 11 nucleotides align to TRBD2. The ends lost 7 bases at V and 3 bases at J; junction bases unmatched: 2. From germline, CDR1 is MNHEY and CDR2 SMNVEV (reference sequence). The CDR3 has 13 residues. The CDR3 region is CASKLAGDYEQYF. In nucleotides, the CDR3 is TGTGCCAGCAAACTAGCGGGAGACTACGAGCAGTACTTC.

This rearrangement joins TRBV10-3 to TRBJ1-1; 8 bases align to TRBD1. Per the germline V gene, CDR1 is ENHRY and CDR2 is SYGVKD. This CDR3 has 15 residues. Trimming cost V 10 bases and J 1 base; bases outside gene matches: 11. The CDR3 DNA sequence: TGTGCCAGTACGACCGGGACAGGTACGAACACTGAAGCTTTCTTT. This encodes CASTTGTGTNTEAFF.

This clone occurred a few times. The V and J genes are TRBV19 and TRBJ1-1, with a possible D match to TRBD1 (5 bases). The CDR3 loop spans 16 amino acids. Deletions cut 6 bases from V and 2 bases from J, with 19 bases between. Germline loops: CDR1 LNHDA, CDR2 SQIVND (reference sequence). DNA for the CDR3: TGTGCCAGTAGCAACACTCCGGGACGGAGAAACACTGAAGCTTTCTTT. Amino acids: CASSNTPGRRNTEAFF.

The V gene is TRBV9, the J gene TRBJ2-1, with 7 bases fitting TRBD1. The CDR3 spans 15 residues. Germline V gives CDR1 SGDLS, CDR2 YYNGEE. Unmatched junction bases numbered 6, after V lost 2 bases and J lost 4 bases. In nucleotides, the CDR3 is TGTGCCAGCAGCGTCCTGACAGGGATATACAATGAGCAGTTCTTC. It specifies CASSVLTGIYNEQFF.

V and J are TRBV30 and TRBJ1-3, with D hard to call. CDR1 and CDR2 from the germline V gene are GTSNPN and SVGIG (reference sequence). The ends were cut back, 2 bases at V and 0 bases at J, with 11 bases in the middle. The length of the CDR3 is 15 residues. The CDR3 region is CAWSRATSSGNTIYF. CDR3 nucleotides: TGTGCCTGGAGTAGGGCCACCTCCTCTGGAAACACCATATATTTT.

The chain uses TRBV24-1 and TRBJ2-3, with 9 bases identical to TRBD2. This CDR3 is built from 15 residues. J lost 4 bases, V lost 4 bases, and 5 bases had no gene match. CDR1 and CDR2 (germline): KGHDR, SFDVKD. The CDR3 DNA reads TGTGCCACCAGTGAGGCGGGGGGGTGGGCAGATACGCAGTATTTT. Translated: CATSEAGGWADTQYF.

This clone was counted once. The CDR3, as DNA: TGTGCCACCAGTGAATTGACAGGGATAATCTACTTC. Protein product: CATSELTGIIYF. This chain links TRBV24-1 with TRBJ2-7; 7 bases are a match to TRBD1. Trimming at V came to 4 bases and at J to 13 bases, leaving 9 bases not matched to a gene. This CDR3 comprises 12 residues. Germline lookup yields CDR1 KGHDR and CDR2 SFDVKD.